Listed below are T cell receptor beta chains from one sample, sequenced in a study of cytomegalovirus exposure and HLA in healthy donors. Using immunoSEQ multiplex PCR, the repertoire was profiled, and TCRdb retains in-frame clones only, with some absent. This repertoire includes 55,000 to 75,000 clones. The sample consisted of PBMCs. These receptors all stem from a male donor in good health and CMV-seronegative. CDR3s include the opening cysteine and the closing phenylalanine or tryptophan. The D gene is left open where the match is weak.

>TRBJ1-1|-|TRBV18
TGTGCCAGCTCTCCCGCACGCGACACTGAAGCTTTCTTT
CASSPARDTEAFF
>TRBJ2-1|-|TRBV11-3
TGTGCCAGCAGCAAGGACTGGAAAAGCTCCTACAATGAGCAGTTCTTC
CASSKDWKSSYNEQFF
>TRBJ2-3|-|TRBV7-8
TGTGCCAGCAGCTTAGTTAGCGGCCGTCTAGATACGCAGTATTTT
CASSLVSGRLDTQYF
>TRBJ2-1|TRBD1|TRBV7-9
TGTGCCAGCATCCCACCCTATGGGACGGGACAGGGCTCCTACAATGAGCAGTTCTTC
CASIPPYGTGQGSYNEQFF
>TRBJ2-1|-|TRBV13
TGTGCCAGCAGCGAGGTCTCCTACAATGAGCAGTTCTTC
CASSEVSYNEQFF
>TRBJ1-1|-|TRBV4-1
TGCGCCAGCAGCCAAGATTTTAGTGGACACAGTGACCGGGCTTTCTTT
CASSQDFSGHSDRAFF
>TRBJ2-7|TRBD2|TRBV19
TGTGCCAGTAGTATAAGAGCTAGCGGGTACATCTACGAGCAGTACTTC
CASSIRASGYIYEQYF
>TRBJ1-2|-|TRBV28
TGTGCCAGCTCTAGTGGCCAGTCTAACTATGGCTACACCTTC
CASSSGQSNYGYTF
>TRBJ1-1|-|TRBV29-1
TGCAGCGTTGACAGTTTGAACACTGAAGCTTTCTTT
CSVDSLNTEAFF
>TRBJ1-1|-|TRBV5-1
TGCGCCGGTCGGGAGCAGACGAACACTGAAGCTTTCTTT
CAGREQTNTEAFF
>TRBJ2-3|-|TRBV7-2
TGTGCCAGCAGCTTAGGATGGGCAGTCACAGATACGCAGTATTTT
CASSLGWAVTDTQYF
>TRBJ1-2|-|TRBV4-3
TGCGCCAGCAGCCAAGGCCTAGGGGTCACCTGGCTAGGCGGCTACACCTTC
CASSQGLGVTWLGGYTF
>TRBJ1-3|-|TRBV9
TGTGCCAGCAGTTCTGGGGGGACCTCCTCTGGAAACACCATATATTTT
CASSSGGTSSGNTIYF
>TRBJ2-7|TRBD2|TRBV4-3
TGCGCCAGCAGCCAAGCGGTTGGGACTAGACCCTACGAGCAGTACTTC
CASSQAVGTRPYEQYF
>TRBJ1-2|-|TRBV7-3
TGTGCCAGCAGTGCGGATGGCTACACCTTC
CASSADGYTF
>TRBJ2-3|TRBD2|TRBV4-1
TGCGCCAGCAGCCAAGGGGGGGGACCTCTGCGGGAGCCAGATACGCAGTATTTT
CASSQGGGPLREPDTQYF
>TRBJ2-3|TRBD2|TRBV19
TGTGCCAGTAGGATGACTAGCGGCCCCACAGATACGCAGTATTTT
CASRMTSGPTDTQYF
>TRBJ2-3|TRBD2|TRBV6-5
TGTGCCAGCAGCACCGGGACTAGCGGCACAGATACGCAGTATTTT
CASSTGTSGTDTQYF
>TRBJ2-7|TRBD1|TRBV7-2
TGTGCCAGCAGCGTAGGGTCGGACAGGGGGCGTTACGAGCAGTACTTC
CASSVGSDRGRYEQYF
>TRBJ2-3|TRBD2|TRBV7-9
TGTGCCAGCAGCCAGGGGAGCGGGGGAGCTTTCACAGATACGCAGTATTTT
CASSQGSGGAFTDTQYF
>TRBJ2-7|-|TRBV5-1
TGCGCCAGCAGCTTGGAGCGGGCGGCCTACGAGCAGTACTTC
CASSLERAAYEQYF
>TRBJ1-6|-|TRBV7-2
TGTGCCAGCAGCTTAGAGAGGGGGTCACCCCTCCACTTT
CASSLERGSPLHF
>TRBJ2-3|TRBD2|TRBV30
TGTGCCTGGAGTGTTGGTAGCGGGGGCACAGATACGCAGTATTTT
CAWSVGSGGTDTQYF
>TRBJ1-6|-|TRBV2
TGTGCCAGCAGTGGGGGGGAACCTTCACCCCTCCACTTT
CASSGGEPSPLHF
>TRBJ2-7|TRBD1|TRBV5-6
TGTGCCAGCAGCTGGGGTGGGACAGGGGACTACGAGCAGTACTTC
CASSWGGTGDYEQYF
>TRBJ2-2|-|TRBV5-1
TGCGCCAGCAGCCCATACATTACCGGGGAGCTGTTTTTT
CASSPYITGELFF
>TRBJ1-1|-|TRBV27
TGTGCCAGCAGTTTAGGGGGGAGCACTGAAGCTTTCTTT
CASSLGGSTEAFF
>TRBJ2-7|-|TRBV5-6
TGTGCCAGCACCATCCAGGGATACGAGCAGTACTTC
CASTIQGYEQYF
>TRBJ1-3|-|TRBV28
TGTGCCAGCAGTTTACGGGGTTCTGGAAACACCATATATTTT
CASSLRGSGNTIYF
>TRBJ2-1|-|TRBV14
TGTGCCAGCAGCTCCCAGAGGAATGAGCAGTTCTTC
CASSSQRNEQFF
>TRBJ2-5|TRBD1|TRBV6-5
TGTGCCAGCAGTTACTTGACAGGGGTTGAGCAGTACTTC
CASSYLTGVEQYF
>TRBJ1-1|TRBD1|TRBV2
TGTGCCAGCAGTGAGGGACAGTCCCGTGATGAAGCTTTCTTT
CASSEGQSRDEAFF
>TRBJ2-2|TRBD2|TRBV13
TGTGCCAGCAGCTTAGCCCTAGCGGAGTCAGCCGGGGAGCTGTTTTTT
CASSLALAESAGELFF
>TRBJ2-5|TRBD2|TRBV5-1
TGCGCCAGCAGCATCGGGGGGATTCAAGAGACCCAGTACTTC
CASSIGGIQETQYF
>TRBJ1-2|TRBD1|TRBV7-2
TGTGCCAGCAGCCTGACAGGGGGCTCTGGCTACACCTTC
CASSLTGGSGYTF
>TRBJ2-2|TRBD1|TRBV27
TGTGCCAGCAGTTCTGGGACAGATATGAACACCGGGGAGCTGTTTTTT
CASSSGTDMNTGELFF
>TRBJ1-6|-|TRBV9
TGTGCCAGCAGCGTAGCTCGGGAATCCTATAATTCACACCTCCACTTT
CASSVARESYNSHLHF
>TRBJ2-7|-|TRBV11-2
TGTGCCAGCAGCTCTCCCTCAGAGGTTTGGAAGTACGAGCAGTACTTC
CASSSPSEVWKYEQYF
>TRBJ1-4|-|TRBV27
TGTGCCAGCAGATCCTACAGGGCAACTAATGAAAAACTGTTTTTT
CASRSYRATNEKLFF
>TRBJ2-7|-|TRBV12-5
TGTGCTAGTGGTTCTCCTGCGAGGGCCGCCTACGAGCAGTACTTC
CASGSPARAAYEQYF
>TRBJ1-4|TRBD1|TRBV11-2
TGTGCCAGCAGCCCGTCCGGGACAGGCCGTGAAAAACTGTTTTTT
CASSPSGTGREKLFF
>TRBJ2-5|-|TRBV28
TGTGCCAGCAGTTTCCTAGGGGGTCCTGTCCAAGAGACCCAGTACTTC
CASSFLGGPVQETQYF
>TRBJ1-6|-|TRBV4-3
TGCGCCAGCAGCCAAGTGGGGGGTAGGGATTCACCCCTCCACTTT
CASSQVGGRDSPLHF
>TRBJ1-1|-|TRBV6-1
TGTGCCAGCAGTGATGCGTCTGGACCGCGGGACACTGAAGCTTTCTTT
CASSDASGPRDTEAFF
>TRBJ1-1|-|TRBV30
TGTGCCTGGACTTTACAGGGTGAAGCTTTCTTT
CAWTLQGEAFF
>TRBJ2-3|-|TRBV11-2
TGTGCCAGCAGCTTAGAAGGGGGGGACCCCCCCACAGATACGCAGTATTTT
CASSLEGGDPPTDTQYF